The next 11 T cell receptor beta chains were all read from a single sample in a study of T cell responses to AZD1222 COVID-19 vaccine. The protocol was immunoSEQ multiplex PCR, while the TCRdb copy is restricted to in-frame clones and leaves out a portion. The data contain nearly 90,000 clones, approximately 91% of them singletons. Sequences were derived from peripheral blood, sampled 28 days after the second AZD1222 dose. These receptors were collected from an adult who received the AZD1222 COVID-19 vaccine.

The chain is built from TRBV6-5 and TRBJ1-5; D uncertain. The CDR3 runs to 13 residues. Per germline, CDR1 MNHEY and CDR2 SVGAGI. The V end lost 5 bases, the J end lost 3 bases, and 8 bases lay between the germline ends. The CDR3 loop reads CASSQRFNQPQHF. CDR3 nucleotide sequence: TGTGCCAGCAGTCAGAGGTTCAATCAGCCCCAGCATTTT.

This chain uses TRBV27 with TRBJ2-7, with a possible D match to TRBD2 (6 bases). The CDR3 spans 13 residues. Deletions cut 6 bases from V and 4 bases from J, with 13 bases between. Germline values: CDR1 MNHEY, CDR2 SMNVEV (reference sequence). The CDR3 nucleotides read TGTGCCAGCAGCCCCCGGGGGAAGTACGAGCAGTACTTC. It encodes CASSPRGKYEQYF.

The genes are TRBV5-6 and TRBJ1-2; 8 bases are shared with TRBD1. The germline CDR1 and CDR2 sequences are SGHDT and YYEEEE. With 3 bases clipped from V and 9 bases from J, the junction kept 7 bases outside the gene matches. The CDR3 length is 13 residues. The CDR3 region has the DNA TGTGCCAGCAGCTCGACAGGGGCCTCGAGCTACACCTTC. It translates to CASSSTGASSYTF. Variable domain in full (rest from reference TRBV5-6 and TRBJ1-2): DAGVTQSPTHLIKTRGQQVTLRCSPKSGHDTVSWYQQALGQGPQFIFQYYEEEERQRGNFPDRFSGHQFPNYSSELNVNALLLGDSALYLCASSSTGASSYTFGSGTRLTVV.

The rearrangement uses TRBV11-3 and TRBJ1-5; tentative D call: TRBD1 (5 bases). V was pared by 4 bases and J by 7 bases, with 11 bases between. Germline CDR1 is SGHNT and CDR2 is YENEEA. The CDR3 covers 13 residues. This CDR3 is CASSYGRDQPQHF. The CDR3 bases are TGTGCCAGCAGCTACGGGAGGGACCAGCCCCAGCATTTT.

The chain links TRBV15 to TRBJ2-1, with a tentative D call TRBD2 (7 bases). Trimming removed 0 bases from V and 0 bases from J, with 15 bases in between. From germline, CDR1 is LNHNV and CDR2 YYDKDF (reference sequence). CDR3 length equals 18 residues. CDR3 nucleotides: TGTGCCACCAGCAGAGATCTGGGGGGGGGCACCTCCTACAATGAGCAGTTCTTC. Amino acids: CATSRDLGGGTSYNEQFF.

The chain's CDR3 is CASSETQGYQPQHF. CDR3 bases: TGTGCCAGCTCAGAAACCCAGGGGTACCAGCCCCAGCATTTT. The chain has TRBV18 and TRBJ1-5; weak D call: TRBD1 (6 bases). There are 14 residues in the CDR3. V was clipped by 5 bases and J by 7 bases, with 15 bases between them. Germline V gene sequence: CDR1 KGHSH, CDR2 LQKENI.

The chain has TRBV7-6 and TRBJ1-4, with 7 bases identical to TRBD1. Germline V gene sequence: CDR1 SGHVS, CDR2 FNYEAQ. This CDR3 spans 13 amino acids. With 5 bases clipped from V and 6 bases from J, the junction kept 3 bases outside the gene matches. The CDR3 reads CASSTGTDEKLFF. Written as DNA, the CDR3 is TGTGCCAGCAGCACCGGGACAGATGAAAAACTGTTTTTT.

The chain is built from TRBV30 and TRBJ1-1; no reliable D call. V lost 3 bases and J 1 base, leaving 12 bases between the germline ends. Germline CDR1 GTSNPN, CDR2 SVGIG (reference sequence). CDR3 length: 14 amino acids. The CDR3 bases are TGTGCCTGGAGGGGAGTGGCGTGGAACACTGAAGCTTTCTTT. Amino acid sequence: CAWRGVAWNTEAFF.

This chain connects TRBV5-6 to TRBJ1-3; D uncertain. V lost 7 bases and J 0 bases, leaving 14 bases between the germline ends. Germline assignment: CDR1 SGHDT and CDR2 YYEEEE. This CDR3 spans 15 amino acids. DNA for the CDR3: TGTGCCAGCCGCACGCTTCGGGACTCTGGAAACACCATATATTTT. This sequence encodes CASRTLRDSGNTIYF. The full variable domain, completed using reference TRBV5-6 and TRBJ1-3, is DAGVTQSPTHLIKTRGQQVTLRCSPKSGHDTVSWYQQALGQGPQFIFQYYEEEERQRGNFPDRFSGHQFPNYSSELNVNALLLGDSALYLCASRTLRDSGNTIYFGEGSWLTVV.

This clone was seen a handful of times. The J gene is TRBJ1-1, the V gene TRBV6-5; D is ambiguous. Trimming pared 5 bases from V and 6 bases from J, leaving 13 bases between. Germline V lookup: CDR1 MNHEY, CDR2 SVGAGI. This CDR3 has 13 amino acids. The CDR3, as DNA: TGTGCCAGCAGTCCTCCAGGTATAGCTGAAGCTTTCTTT. Residues: CASSPPGIAEAFF.

This clone was observed a handful of times. The J gene is TRBJ1-6, the V gene TRBV11-2; D is uncertain. The CDR3 has 14 residues. Germline-derived CDR1 and CDR2 are SGHAT and FQNNGV. V lost 2 bases to trimming and J lost 9 bases, with 11 bases between them. CDR3 residues: CASSLNSGSSPLHF. CDR3 nucleotide sequence: TGTGCCAGCAGCTTAAATTCGGGAAGTTCACCCCTCCACTTT.